Following are 9 T cell receptor beta chains from one sample sequenced in a study of blood T cell repertoires in COVID-19. Here immunoSEQ multiplex PCR was the method, and the copy in TCRdb shows in-frame clones only, minus some. Here the sample spans roughly 32,000 clones, 75% being singletons. Sequenced: peripheral blood. These receptors were obtained from a man older than 75 with active or convalescent COVID-19.

The V gene is TRBV11-3, the J gene TRBJ2-3; 10 nucleotides agree with TRBD2. Trimming at V came to 4 bases and at J to 2 bases, leaving 6 bases not matched to a gene. This CDR3 has 16 residues. Germline CDR1 reads SGHNT; CDR2 reads YENEEA. The CDR3 sequence is CASSSGLAASTDTQYF. The CDR3 nucleotides read TGTGCCAGCAGCTCCGGACTAGCGGCCTCCACAGATACGCAGTATTTT.

The table lists this clone with a few counts. The chain has TRBV9 and TRBJ1-2; D gene unclear. Trimming pared 0 bases from V and 5 bases from J, leaving 8 bases between. This CDR3 region has 13 residues. The germline V gene encodes CDR1 SGDLS and CDR2 YYNGEE. The CDR3 spells CASSVGAGYGYTF. For the CDR3, the DNA is TGTGCCAGCAGCGTAGGGGCGGGATATGGCTACACCTTC.

The chain joins TRBV12-3 or TRBV12-4 to TRBJ1-1; D ambiguous. V was cut by 5 bases and J by 0 bases, with 4 bases left in between. The length of the CDR3 is 12 residues. CDR3 loop: CASSPVNTEAFF. The CDR3, as DNA: TGTGCCAGCAGTCCAGTGAACACTGAAGCTTTCTTT.

J is TRBJ2-2 and V is TRBV6-5, with D tentatively TRBD2 (6 bases). With 8 bases removed from V and 4 bases from J, the gap between germline ends came to 11 bases. This CDR3 has 13 residues. The germline V gene has CDR1 MNHEY and CDR2 SVGAGI. The CDR3 DNA sequence: TGTGCCAGCTTGGGAGGTCCCACCGGGGAGCTGTTTTTT. It yields the protein CASLGGPTGELFF.

Written as DNA, the CDR3 is TGTGCCAGCAGTGACGGGACAGACCAAGAGACCCAGTACTTC. This translates into CASSDGTDQETQYF. The chain couples TRBV25-1 to TRBJ2-5; 7 bases line up with TRBD1. Per the germline V gene, CDR1 is MGHDK and CDR2 is SYGVNS. The trim removed 3 bases at V and 0 bases at J, leaving 1 base unmatched. CDR3 length equals 14 residues.

J is TRBJ1-5 and V is TRBV19; weak D call: TRBD1 (5 bases). Germline values: CDR1 LNHDA, CDR2 SQIVND (reference sequence). With 9 bases removed from V and 2 bases from J, the gap between germline ends came to 14 bases. CDR3 size: 14 residues. The DNA of the CDR3 is TGTGCCAGCGGGGGGACCTCCCGCAATCAGCCCCAGCATTTT. Protein sequence: CASGGTSRNQPQHF. Full variable domain (rest looked up from reference TRBV19 and TRBJ1-5): DGGITQSPKYLFRKEGQNVTLSCEQNLNHDAMYWYRQDPGQGLRLIYYSQIVNDFQKGDIAEGYSVSREKKESFPLTVTSAQKNPTAFYLCASGGTSRNQPQHFGDGTRLSIL.

This clone was found a few times. J is TRBJ1-2 and V is TRBV29-1; TRBD1 agrees at 7 bases. The CDR3 is 12 residues long. Looked up from germline, CDR1 is SQVTM and CDR2 is ANQGSEA. The V gene end was trimmed by 6 bases and the J gene end by 8 bases; junction bases not matched to a gene: 9. CDR3 sequence: CSVADRDNGYTF. The CDR3 DNA follows: TGCAGCGTGGCCGACAGGGATAACGGCTACACCTTC.

CDR3 residues: CASSIDGTSGNLAKNIQYF. The CDR3 DNA sequence: TGTGCCAGTAGTATAGATGGGACTAGCGGAAACCTAGCCAAAAACATTCAGTACTTC. This sequence joins TRBV19 and TRBJ2-4, with 11 nucleotides matching TRBD2. This CDR3 spans 19 amino acids. The V and J ends lost 0 bases and 0 bases, in that order; junction bases with no gene match: 7. CDR1 is LNHDA, CDR2 SQIVND, per germline (reference sequence).

V gene TRBV3-1 (or the pseudogene TRBV3-2) combines with J gene TRBJ2-7; a possible D gene is TRBD1 (5 bases). The length of the CDR3 is 13 residues. The germline CDR1 and CDR2 sequences are LGHDT and YNNKEL (reference sequence). The V end lost 0 bases, the J end lost 6 bases, and 9 bases lay between the germline ends. The DNA for the CDR3 is TGTGCCAGCAGCCAAGATTTGGACACCGAGCAGTACTTC. Translation gives CASSQDLDTEQYF.